The rows below give T cell receptor beta chains drawn from one sample of a study of blood T cell repertoires in COVID-19. The assay was immunoSEQ multiplex PCR, and TCRdb's table has in-frame clones only and misses some. The table shows around 320,000 clones, with around 90% occurring only once. The sequenced material came from peripheral blood. Receptors were obtained from a young man with active or convalescent COVID-19. Both conserved end residues are part of each CDR3. A D gene is named only where the DNA matches it firmly. Size is omitted from some rows. Given values are once, few, many or a class for expanded clones.

clone size: -; CDR3 length: 14; V gene: TRBV7-9; D gene: -; J gene: TRBJ2-5; CDR3 DNA: TGTGCCAGCAGCTTGGGTGCCGGGGGAGAGACCCAGTACTTC; CDR3 protein: CASSLGAGGETQYF
clone size: -; CDR3 length: 18; V gene: TRBV6-6; D gene: -; J gene: TRBJ2-3; CDR3 DNA: TGTGCCAGCAGTCATATTCGACGAGCTACTATAAGCACAGATACGCAGTATTTT; CDR3 protein: CASSHIRRATISTDTQYF
clone size: -; CDR3 length: 14; V gene: TRBV3-1/TRBV3-2; D gene: TRBD1; J gene: TRBJ2-7; CDR3 DNA: TGTGCCAGCAGCGTACAGGGGGCTCCCTACGAGCAGTACTTC; CDR3 protein: CASSVQGAPYEQYF
clone size: -; CDR3 length: 14; V gene: TRBV28; D gene: -; J gene: TRBJ2-4; CDR3 DNA: TGTGCCAGCAGTTCAGGAAAAGCCAAAAACATTCAGTACTTC; CDR3 protein: CASSSGKAKNIQYF
clone size: -; CDR3 length: 16; V gene: TRBV9; D gene: TRBD1; J gene: TRBJ2-2; CDR3 DNA: TGTGCCAGCAGCACCGGGACAGGGAAGAACACCGGGGAGCTGTTTTTT; CDR3 protein: CASSTGTGKNTGELFF
clone size: -; CDR3 length: 14; V gene: TRBV19; D gene: -; J gene: TRBJ2-3; CDR3 DNA: TGTGCCAGTAGTAACCTCGGGAGCACAGATACGCAGTATTTT; CDR3 protein: CASSNLGSTDTQYF
clone size: -; CDR3 length: 15; V gene: TRBV23-1; D gene: TRBD2; J gene: TRBJ2-2; CDR3 DNA: TGCGCCAGCAGGTCTTGGACTAGCGACCCCGGGGAGCTGTTTTTT; CDR3 protein: CASRSWTSDPGELFF
clone size: -; CDR3 length: 13; V gene: TRBV27; D gene: -; J gene: TRBJ2-5; CDR3 DNA: TGTGCCAGCAGCTGGGGCGGCCAAGAGACCCAGTACTTC; CDR3 protein: CASSWGGQETQYF
clone size: -; CDR3 length: 16; V gene: TRBV6-6; D gene: -; J gene: TRBJ1-6; CDR3 DNA: TGTGCCAGCAGCCCCTCGGCGGGGGCAGGTAATTCACCCCTCCACTTT; CDR3 protein: CASSPSAGAGNSPLHF
clone size: -; CDR3 length: 14; V gene: TRBV7-9; D gene: TRBD1; J gene: TRBJ1-5; CDR3 DNA: TGTGCCAGCAGCTCGGGACAGGGGGTTCAGCCCCAGCATTTT; CDR3 protein: CASSSGQGVQPQHF
clone size: -; CDR3 length: 15; V gene: TRBV5-1; D gene: TRBD2; J gene: TRBJ2-1; CDR3 DNA: TGCGCCAGCAGCTTCGGGACTAGCTTCGGCAATGAGCAGTTCTTC; CDR3 protein: CASSFGTSFGNEQFF
clone size: few; CDR3 length: 11; V gene: TRBV5-4; D gene: -; J gene: TRBJ2-1; CDR3 DNA: TGTGCCATGGCTTCCTACAATGAGCAGTTCTTC; CDR3 protein: CAMASYNEQFF
clone size: -; CDR3 length: 12; V gene: TRBV28; D gene: -; J gene: TRBJ1-1; CDR3 DNA: TGTGCCGGCTCAACGGGGGGGACTGAAGCTTTCTTT; CDR3 protein: CAGSTGGTEAFF
clone size: once; CDR3 length: 12; V gene: TRBV5-1; D gene: -; J gene: TRBJ1-1; CDR3 DNA: TGCGCCAGCAGCTCCACAGGGACTGAAGCTTTCTTT; CDR3 protein: CASSSTGTEAFF
clone size: few; CDR3 length: 14; V gene: TRBV19; D gene: -; J gene: TRBJ1-5; CDR3 DNA: TGTGCCAGTAGTATGGGGCAGAACAATCAGCCCCAGCATTTT; CDR3 protein: CASSMGQNNQPQHF
clone size: -; CDR3 length: 15; V gene: TRBV3-1/TRBV3-2; D gene: -; J gene: TRBJ2-5; CDR3 DNA: TGTGCCAGCAGCCCTGACGTGGGAGAGTGGGAGACCCAGTACTTC; CDR3 protein: CASSPDVGEWETQYF
clone size: -; CDR3 length: 11; V gene: TRBV10-3; D gene: -; J gene: TRBJ1-1; CDR3 DNA: TGTGCCACCTGGGGGGACACTGAAGCTTTCTTT; CDR3 protein: CATWGDTEAFF